Each of the 20 T cell receptor beta chains below was sequenced from the same sample in a study of cytomegalovirus exposure and HLA in healthy donors. The study ran its PCR with 60 Vbeta and 13 Jbeta primers. The table came from immunoSEQ multiplex PCR; TCRdb's copy has only in-frame clones and leaves some out. The table includes 89,000 or so clones, over 60% detected once. Sequencing used PBMCs. These receptor sequences come from a man in his sixties in good health and CMV-seronegative.

Worth noting for this clone: An end of the junction differs from the germline gene, which may be a read error. V and J are TRBV7-9 and TRBJ1-1, with TRBD1 matching over 9 bases. CDR1 is SEHNR and CDR2 is FQNEAQ in the germline V gene (reference sequence). This CDR3 has 16 amino acids. The CDR3: CSSSFLPGQGGTEAFF. CDR3 sequence (DNA): TGTTCCAGCAGCTTTTTACCGGGACAGGGCGGGACTGAAGCTTTCTTT. Based on the CDR3 plus reference TRBV7-9 and TRBJ1-1, the full variable domain is DTGVSQNPRHKITKRGQNVTFRCDPISEHNRLYWYRQTLGQGPEFLTYFQNEAQLEKSRLLSDRFSAERPKGSFSTLEIQRTEQGDSAMYLCSSSFLPGQGGTEAFFGQGTRLTVV.

The V gene is TRBV11-3, the J gene TRBJ2-2; D uncertain. V was pared by 0 bases and J by 1 base, with 6 bases between. Germline assignment: CDR1 SGHNT and CDR2 YENEEA. The CDR3 contains 15 residues. CDR3 DNA: TGTGCCAGCAGCTTAGATCCCGTGAACACCGGGGAGCTGTTTTTT. Residues: CASSLDPVNTGELFF.

This chain uses TRBV4-1 with TRBJ2-2, with TRBD1 matching 8 bases. The CDR3 consists of 18 residues. The J segment lost 1 base and the V segment lost 4 bases, leaving 11 bases of the junction unmatched. Germline V CDR1 and CDR2: MGHRA, YSYEKL. CDR3 bases: TGCGCCAGCAGCCGGGAGCCCACCGGGACAGGGAACACCGGGGAGCTGTTTTTT. This gives the protein CASSREPTGTGNTGELFF.

This chain links TRBV18 with TRBJ2-7; TRBD2 matches 7 bases. The V gene's germline CDR1 is KGHSH and CDR2 LQKENI. The CDR3 has 13 amino acids. J was trimmed by 5 bases and V by 2 bases; bases with no gene match: 3. CDR3 DNA: TGTGCCAGCTCACCAGGGGGGGACGACGAGCAGTACTTC. Translation gives CASSPGGDDEQYF.

The rearrangement joins TRBV11-2 to TRBJ2-7, with D possibly matching TRBD1 (6 bases). CDR3 length equals 15 residues. The V gene lost 5 bases and the J gene lost 3 bases, with 17 bases spanning the gap. The germline V gene encodes CDR1 SGHAT and CDR2 FQNNGV. The CDR3, as DNA: TGTGCCAGCAGCACAACCGGGACAAATTTCTACGAGCAGTACTTC. Its translation is CASSTTGTNFYEQYF.

This chain uses TRBV29-1 with TRBJ2-5; TRBD1 matches 8 bases. CDR1 is SQVTM, CDR2 ANQGSEA, per germline. Unmatched junction bases numbered 1, after V lost 5 bases and J lost 2 bases. This CDR3 has 12 residues. Written as DNA, the CDR3 is TGCAGCGTTAGGACAGGGCAAGAGACCCAGTACTTC. It encodes CSVRTGQETQYF.

A remark on this clone: Different DNA sequences within this sample yield the same CDR3. The chain uses TRBV4-1 and TRBJ1-5; D might be TRBD1 (6 bases). Germline CDR1 MGHRA, CDR2 YSYEKL. This CDR3 region has 15 residues. V was cut by 3 bases and J by 7 bases, with 16 bases left in between. DNA for the CDR3: TGCGCCAGCAGCCACTATCAGGGGATCCTCCAGCCCCAGCATTTT. Residues: CASSHYQGILQPQHF.

J is TRBJ1-4 and V is TRBV30, with TRBD1 identical over 7 bases. There are 14 residues in the CDR3. Trimming cost V 0 bases and J 4 bases; bases outside gene matches: 2. CDR1 and CDR2 from the germline V gene are GTSNPN and SVGIG (reference sequence). CDR3 sequence reads: CAWSVRGLNEKLFF. The CDR3 nucleotides are TGTGCCTGGAGTGTGAGGGGGCTTAATGAAAAACTGTTTTTT.

The gene calls are TRBV6-5 and TRBJ2-3, with a possible D match to TRBD2 (7 bases). V gave up 4 bases and J gave up 4 bases, with 18 bases separating them. The germline V gene encodes CDR1 MNHEY and CDR2 SVGAGI. This CDR3 is built from 16 residues. CDR3 DNA: TGTGCCAGCAGTTCCCGGGACACACGGGGGGCAGATACGCAGTATTTT. It is translated as CASSSRDTRGADTQYF.

The chain recombines TRBV6-1 with TRBJ1-5; TRBD1 matches 7 bases. The CDR3 spans 15 residues. V lost 3 bases to trimming and J lost 7 bases; unmatched junction nucleotides: 9. Germline V gene data show CDR1 as MNHNS and CDR2 as SASEGT. CDR3 bases: TGTGCCAGCAGTGACTCAGGGGGAAGGGGACAGCCCCAGCATTTT. Translated: CASSDSGGRGQPQHF.

This chain links TRBV4-2 with TRBJ2-1; 10 positions agree with TRBD2. Germline CDR1 and CDR2: LGHNA and YNFKEQ. V dropped 4 bases and J dropped 2; count of bases not matched to a gene: 5. This CDR3 has 16 amino acids. CDR3 sequence reads: CASSREGTSAYNEQFF. CDR3 nucleotides: TGTGCCAGCAGCCGCGAAGGGACTAGCGCCTACAATGAGCAGTTCTTC.

The rearrangement links TRBV29-1 to TRBJ2-2, with 7 bases lining up with TRBD1. V lost 6 bases, J lost 4 bases, and 8 bases stayed unmatched. The CDR3 is 14 amino acids. CDR1 and CDR2 from the germline V gene are SQVTM and ANQGSEA. CDR3 residues: CSVRQGSTTGELFF. As DNA, the CDR3 is TGCAGCGTCCGACAGGGATCGACCACCGGGGAGCTGTTTTTT.

V gene TRBV18 combines with J gene TRBJ1-2, with D possibly being TRBD1 (6 bases). CDR3 length: 13 residues. The V gene lost 2 bases and the J gene lost 8 bases, with 12 bases spanning the gap. Per germline, CDR1 KGHSH and CDR2 LQKENI. DNA for the CDR3: TGTGCCAGCTCACCAGGGGGCGGTGCGGGCTACACCTTC. This sequence encodes CASSPGGGAGYTF.

The V and J genes are TRBV19 and TRBJ2-5, with 9 bases fitting TRBD1. There are 15 residues in the CDR3. Looked up from germline, CDR1 is LNHDA and CDR2 is SQIVND (reference sequence). The ends lost 5 bases at V and 1 base at J; junction bases unmatched: 5. CDR3 in amino acids: CASSAGQGFQETQYF. Here the CDR3 DNA reads TGTGCCAGTAGTGCGGGACAGGGATTCCAAGAGACCCAGTACTTC. Combining the CDR3 with reference TRBV19 and TRBJ2-5 gives the whole variable domain DGGITQSPKYLFRKEGQNVTLSCEQNLNHDAMYWYRQDPGQGLRLIYYSQIVNDFQKGDIAEGYSVSREKKESFPLTVTSAQKNPTAFYLCASSAGQGFQETQYFGPGTRLLVL.

The chain couples TRBV6-1 to TRBJ1-4; unclear D gene. From germline, CDR1 is MNHNS and CDR2 SASEGT. CDR3 size: 14 residues. Trimming pared 5 bases from V and 7 bases from J, leaving 14 bases between. The CDR3 sequence: CASSFGVFGEKLFF. Written as DNA, the CDR3 is TGTGCCAGCAGTTTCGGAGTTTTCGGTGAAAAACTGTTTTTT.

The gene calls are TRBV15 and TRBJ2-2; the match to TRBD2 covers 12 bases. The germline V gene has CDR1 LNHNV and CDR2 YYDKDF (reference sequence). The V segment lost 1 base and the J segment 6 bases; nucleotides outside the gene matches: 6. The CDR3 runs to 17 residues. The CDR3 is CATSRGTSGEIAGELFF. The CDR3 nucleotides read TGTGCCACCAGCAGAGGGACTAGCGGGGAAATCGCCGGGGAGCTGTTTTTT.

V and J are TRBV29-1 and TRBJ2-7, with 7 bases identical to TRBD2. Germline V gene data show CDR1 as SQVTM and CDR2 as ANQGSEA. Germline trimming cut 2 bases from V and 9 bases from J; bases unmatched to any gene: 7. CDR3 size: 12 residues. DNA of the CDR3: TGCAGCGTTGAATCGGCTGGGGGGGGGCAGTACTTC. It is translated as CSVESAGGGQYF.

The chain employs TRBV5-1 and TRBJ1-1, with 9 nucleotides matching TRBD1. CDR1 is SGHRS, CDR2 YFSETQ, per germline. This CDR3 is 13 amino acids long. V lost 4 bases to trimming and J lost 10 bases; unmatched junction nucleotides: 8. The CDR3 is CASSLRDRVSAFF. CDR3 in DNA: TGCGCCAGCAGCCTCCGGGACAGGGTATCAGCTTTCTTT.

The V gene is TRBV30, the J gene TRBJ2-7; D unclear. Germline V CDR1 and CDR2: GTSNPN, SVGIG (reference sequence). This CDR3 spans 12 amino acids. V lost 0 bases, J lost 5 bases, and 8 bases lay in between. In nucleotides, the CDR3 is TGTGCCTGGAGTGTATCGGGTGACGAGCAGTACTTC. It translates to CAWSVSGDEQYF.

CDR3 DNA sequence: TGTGCCAGCAGCCCCGCGACTAGCGGGGGGGCCGGGGAGCTGTTTTTT. This sequence encodes CASSPATSGGAGELFF. V and J are TRBV7-9 and TRBJ2-2; 14 bases align to TRBD2. The length of the CDR3 is 16 residues. V lost 5 bases and J lost 6; bases outside the gene matches: 5. CDR1 is SEHNR, CDR2 FQNEAQ, per germline (reference sequence).